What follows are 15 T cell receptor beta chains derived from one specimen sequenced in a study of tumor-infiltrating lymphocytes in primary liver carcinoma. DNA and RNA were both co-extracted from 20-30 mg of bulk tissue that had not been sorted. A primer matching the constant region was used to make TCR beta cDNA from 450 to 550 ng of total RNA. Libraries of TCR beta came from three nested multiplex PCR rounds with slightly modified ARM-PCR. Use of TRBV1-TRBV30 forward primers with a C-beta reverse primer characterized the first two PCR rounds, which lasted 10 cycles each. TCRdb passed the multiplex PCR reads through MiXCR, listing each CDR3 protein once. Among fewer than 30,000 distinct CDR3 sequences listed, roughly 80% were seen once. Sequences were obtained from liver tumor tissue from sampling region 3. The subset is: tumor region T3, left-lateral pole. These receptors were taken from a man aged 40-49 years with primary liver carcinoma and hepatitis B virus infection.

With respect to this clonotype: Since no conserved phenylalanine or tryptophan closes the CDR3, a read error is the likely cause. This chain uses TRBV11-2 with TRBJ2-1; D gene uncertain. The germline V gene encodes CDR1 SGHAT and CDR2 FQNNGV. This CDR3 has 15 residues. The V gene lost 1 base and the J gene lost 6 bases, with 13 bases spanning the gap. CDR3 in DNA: TGTGCCAGCAGCTTAGCCGCTGGAGTTGTCAATGAGCAGTTCTTA. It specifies CASSLAAGVVNEQFL.

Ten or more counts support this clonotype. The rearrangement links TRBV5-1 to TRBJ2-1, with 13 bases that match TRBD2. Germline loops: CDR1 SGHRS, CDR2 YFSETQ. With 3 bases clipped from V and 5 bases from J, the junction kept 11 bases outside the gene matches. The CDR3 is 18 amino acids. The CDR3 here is CASSSTGLAGAVNNEQFF. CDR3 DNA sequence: TGCGCCAGCAGCTCTACCGGACTAGCGGGAGCGGTGAACAATGAGCAGTTCTTC.

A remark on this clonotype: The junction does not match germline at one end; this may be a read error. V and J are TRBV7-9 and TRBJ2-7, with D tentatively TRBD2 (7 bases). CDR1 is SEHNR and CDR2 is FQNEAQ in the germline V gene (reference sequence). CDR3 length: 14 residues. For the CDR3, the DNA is TGTGCCAGTAGCTTAGGGGGGGAAATCTACGAGCAGTACTTC. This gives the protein CASSLGGEIYEQYF.

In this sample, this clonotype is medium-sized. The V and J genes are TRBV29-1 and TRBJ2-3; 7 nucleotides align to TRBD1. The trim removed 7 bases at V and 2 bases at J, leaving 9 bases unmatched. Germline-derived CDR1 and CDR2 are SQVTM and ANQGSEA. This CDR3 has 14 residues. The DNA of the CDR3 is TGCAGCGCGAGCCCGGGACAGCACACAGATACGCAGTATTTT. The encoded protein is CSASPGQHTDTQYF.

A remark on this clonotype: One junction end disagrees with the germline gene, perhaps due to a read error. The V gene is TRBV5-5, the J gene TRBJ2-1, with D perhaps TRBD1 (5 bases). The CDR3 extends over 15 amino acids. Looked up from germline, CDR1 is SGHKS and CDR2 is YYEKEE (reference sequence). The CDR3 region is CASSPGHGSYNEQHF. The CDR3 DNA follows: TGTGCCAGCAGTCCTGGACATGGTTCCTACAATGAGCAGCACTTC.

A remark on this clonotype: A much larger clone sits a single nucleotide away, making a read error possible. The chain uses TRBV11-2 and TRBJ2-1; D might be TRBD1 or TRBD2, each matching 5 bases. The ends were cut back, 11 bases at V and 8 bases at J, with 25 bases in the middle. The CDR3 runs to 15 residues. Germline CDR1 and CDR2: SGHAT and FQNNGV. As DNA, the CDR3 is TGTGCCTGCGTACTAGGGGACCTCCGGGGACATGAGCAGTTCTTC. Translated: CACVLGDLRGHEQFF. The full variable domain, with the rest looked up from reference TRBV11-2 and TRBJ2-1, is EAGVAQSPRYKIIEKRQSVAFWCNPISGHATLYWYQQILGQGPKLLIQFQNNGVVDDSQLPKDRFSAERLKGVDSTLKIQPAKLEDSAVYLCACVLGDLRGHEQFFGPGTRLTVL.

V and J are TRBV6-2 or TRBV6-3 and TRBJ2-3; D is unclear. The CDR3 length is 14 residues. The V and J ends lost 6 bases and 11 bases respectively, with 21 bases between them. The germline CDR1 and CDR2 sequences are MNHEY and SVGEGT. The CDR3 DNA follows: TGTGCCAGCAGATCATATGAGGAAATCCATATGCAGTATTTT. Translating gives CASRSYEEIHMQYF.

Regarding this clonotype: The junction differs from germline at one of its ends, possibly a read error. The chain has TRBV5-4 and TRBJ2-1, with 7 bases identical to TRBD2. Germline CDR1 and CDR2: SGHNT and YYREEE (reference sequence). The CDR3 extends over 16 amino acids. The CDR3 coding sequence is TGTGTCAGCATCCAGGGAGGGGCGGGAGCTTACGGTGAGCAGTTCTTC. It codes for CVSIQGGAGAYGEQFF.

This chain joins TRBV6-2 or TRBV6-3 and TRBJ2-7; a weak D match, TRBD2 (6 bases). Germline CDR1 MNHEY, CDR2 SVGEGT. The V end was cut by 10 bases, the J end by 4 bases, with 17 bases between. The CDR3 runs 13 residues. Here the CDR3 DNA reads TGTGCCACCAGGGCTAGCGAGAGATACGAGCAGTACTTC. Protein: CATRASERYEQYF.

The CDR3 nucleotides are TGTGCCAGCAGCACCAGTAGCTTGCAGTCAATTAGCACAGATACGCAGTATTTT. This encodes CASSTSSLQSISTDTQYF. The rearrangement links TRBV7-9 to TRBJ2-3; D is ambiguous. This CDR3 has 18 residues. Germline CDR1 and CDR2: SEHNR and FQNEAQ (reference sequence). V was trimmed by 5 bases and J by 0 bases, leaving 21 bases between them.

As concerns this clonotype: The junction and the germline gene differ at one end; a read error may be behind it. The CDR3 loop is CSSSYWQGETQYF. The CDR3 nucleotides read TGTTCCAGCAGTTACTGGCAGGGGGAGACTCAGTACTTC. The chain uses TRBV6-6 and TRBJ2-5, with 7 bases lining up with TRBD1. Germline loops: CDR1 MNHNY, CDR2 SVGAGI (reference sequence). This CDR3 contains 13 residues.

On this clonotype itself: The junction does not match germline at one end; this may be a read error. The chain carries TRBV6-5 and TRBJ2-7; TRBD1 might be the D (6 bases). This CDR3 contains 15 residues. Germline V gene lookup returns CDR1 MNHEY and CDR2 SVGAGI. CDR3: CVSRGPKQGAYEQYF. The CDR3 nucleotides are TGTGTCAGCAGGGGACCTAAACAAGGGGCCTACGAGCAGTACTTC.

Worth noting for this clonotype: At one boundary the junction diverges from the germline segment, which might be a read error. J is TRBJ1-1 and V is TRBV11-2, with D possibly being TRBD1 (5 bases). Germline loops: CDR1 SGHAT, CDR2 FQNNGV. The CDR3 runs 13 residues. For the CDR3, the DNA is TGTCCCAGCAGGTGGGGGGGAAAGTCTGAAGCTTTCTTT. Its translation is CPSRWGGKSEAFF.

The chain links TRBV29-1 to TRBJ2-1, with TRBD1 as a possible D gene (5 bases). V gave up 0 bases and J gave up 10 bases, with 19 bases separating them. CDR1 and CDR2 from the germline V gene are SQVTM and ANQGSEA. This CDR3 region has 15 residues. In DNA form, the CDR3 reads TGCAGCGTTGAAGACCCGGAACAGGAGTTAAAAGAGCAGTTCTTC. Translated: CSVEDPEQELKEQFF.

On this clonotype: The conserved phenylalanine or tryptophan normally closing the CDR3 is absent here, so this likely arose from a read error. The DNA for the CDR3 is TGTGCCAGCAGTTTATTCGTCTCGGTTTTAGGGGACACTGAAGCTTTCGTT. Its translation is CASSLFVSVLGDTEAFV. The chain recombines TRBV28 with TRBJ1-1; D is possibly TRBD1 (5 bases). CDR1 and CDR2 (germline): MDHEN, SYDVKM. V gave up 1 base and J gave up 3 bases, with 18 bases separating them. The CDR3 is made up of 17 amino acids.